The entry below describes one T cell receptor (beta chain). The antigen is not known. A much larger clone differs from this one at a single base, so this may be a read error. A 10-nucleotide random UMI tagged transcripts in template-switch 5'RACE cDNA synthesis. TCRdb reanalysed the 5' RACE reads using MiXCR and keeps one entry per CDR3 protein. Of some 22,000 distinct CDR3 sequences in the sample, roughly 13% were seen once. The CDR3 runs to 13 residues. Germline values: CDR1 WNHNN, CDR2 SYGVQD (reference sequence). This entry belongs to a study of neurological immune-mediated disorders. Regarding the study as a whole: While HTLV-1-associated myelopathy showed the greatest TCR clonal expansion, multiple sclerosis showed the least, falling below healthy controls.

Sample time point: technical triplicate 1. The sorted libraries were prepared using some 950,000 CD4+ or CD8+ T cells that had themselves been sorted. The sample taken for sequencing was CD4+ T cells from blood. This chain links TRBV10-1 with TRBJ2-5; tentatively, D is TRBD1 or TRBD2 (6 bases each). The sequence was obtained from a female donor with HTLV-1-associated myelopathy (HAM/TSP). The DNA for the CDR3 is TGCGCCAGCAGTGAGACGGTAGGGGGGACCAAGTACTTC. This gives the protein CASSETVGGTKYF.